This TCR beta chain comes out of a study of blood T cell repertoires in COVID-19. Study-wide background: The study drew acute and convalescent COVID-19 samples from the United States, Italy and Spain. From T cells, B-cell-depleted T cells, or PBMCs came the material, which was cDNA or gDNA.

As originally analysed: Quantification of nucleated cells was approximated via reference gene primer amplification. Here immunoSEQ multiplex PCR was the method, and the copy in TCRdb shows in-frame clones only, minus some. V and J calls and clone size are as listed in that table; D and trimming were resolved from the DNA. The top ten hold around 3.5% of the sample, which has fewer than 200,000 clones, over 60% seen once. This clone was observed a few times. The sample consisted of peripheral blood. The sequence was obtained from a woman of 80 years or more with acute or convalescent COVID-19.

The CDR3 nucleotides read TGTGCCAGCAGTGCGGGGGGGCTCGGAAACACCATATATTTT. Translated: CASSAGGLGNTIYF. This chain connects TRBV2 to TRBJ1-3, with D possibly TRBD1 on 6 matching bases. This CDR3 contains 14 residues. The V gene's germline CDR1 is SNHLY and CDR2 FYNNEI. Trimming took 4 bases from V and 4 from J, leaving 11 bases between them. The whole variable domain, remainder taken from reference TRBV2 and TRBJ1-3, is EPEVTQTPSHQVTQMGQEVILRCVPISNHLYFYWYRQILGQKVEFLVSFYNNEISEKSEIFDDQFSVERPDGSNFTLKIRSTKLEDSAMYFCASSAGGLGNTIYFGEGSWLTVV.